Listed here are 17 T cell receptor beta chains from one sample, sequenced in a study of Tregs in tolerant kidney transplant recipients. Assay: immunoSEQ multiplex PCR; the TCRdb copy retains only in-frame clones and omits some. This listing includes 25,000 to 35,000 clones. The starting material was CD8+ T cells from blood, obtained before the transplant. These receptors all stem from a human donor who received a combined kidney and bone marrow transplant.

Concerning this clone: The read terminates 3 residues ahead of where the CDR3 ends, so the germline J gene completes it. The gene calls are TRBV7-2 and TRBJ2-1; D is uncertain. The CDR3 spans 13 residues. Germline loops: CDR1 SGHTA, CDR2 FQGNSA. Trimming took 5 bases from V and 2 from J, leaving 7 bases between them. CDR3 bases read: TGTGCCAGCAGCCCCACAGCCTACAATGAG. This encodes CASSPTAYNE. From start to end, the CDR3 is CASSPTAYNEQFF.

CDR3 DNA (partial): TGTGCCAGCAGCGCCGGCAGGGGGCTCAATGAG. This codes for CASSAGRGLNE. The whole CDR3 reads CASSAGRGLNEQFF. V is TRBV7-2 and J is TRBJ2-1; 8 nucleotides align to TRBD1. The CDR3 end falls 3 residues outside the read, so it is completed with the germline J gene. V lost 5 bases and J lost 6; bases outside the gene matches: 6. The CDR3 is 14 residues long. Germline V CDR1 and CDR2: SGHTA, FQGNSA.

CDR3 DNA (partial): TGTGCCAGCAGCGGGCAGCCACACTACGAG. Amino acid sequence: CASSGQPHYE. The full CDR3 reads CASSGQPHYEQYF. V usage is TRBV7-2 and J usage is TRBJ2-7; unclear D gene. The read halts 3 residues ahead of the CDR3 end, with the missing end drawn from the germline J gene. CDR3 length: 13 amino acids. The V gene lost 5 bases and the J gene lost 3 bases, with 11 bases spanning the gap. Germline V gene data show CDR1 as SGHTA and CDR2 as FQGNSA.

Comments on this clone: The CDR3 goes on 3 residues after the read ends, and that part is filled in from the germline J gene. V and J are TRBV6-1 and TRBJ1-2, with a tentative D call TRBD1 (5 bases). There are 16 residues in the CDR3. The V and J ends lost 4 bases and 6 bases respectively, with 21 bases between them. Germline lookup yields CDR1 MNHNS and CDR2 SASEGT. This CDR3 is CASSGLSGVLRDGYTF. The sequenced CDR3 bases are TGTGCCAGCAGTGGCCTATCGGGGGTATTGCGGGATGGC.

CDR3 loop: CASSLIQGAHNEQFF. Incomplete CDR3 DNA: TGCGCCAGCAGCTTGATACAGGGGGCCCACAATGAG. The gene calls are TRBV5-1 and TRBJ2-1; 9 nucleotides match TRBD1. Sequencing ends 3 residues short of the CDR3 end; the germline J gene provides the rest. V lost 1 base, J lost 5 bases, and 4 bases stayed unmatched. The CDR3 covers 15 residues. The germline CDR1 and CDR2 sequences are SGHRS and YFSETQ.

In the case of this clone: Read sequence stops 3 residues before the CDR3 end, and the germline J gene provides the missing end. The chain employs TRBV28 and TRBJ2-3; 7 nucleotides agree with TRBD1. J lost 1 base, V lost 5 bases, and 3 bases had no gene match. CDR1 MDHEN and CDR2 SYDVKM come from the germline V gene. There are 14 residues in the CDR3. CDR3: CASSPQGGTDTQYF. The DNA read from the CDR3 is TGTGCCAGCAGTCCCCAGGGGGGCACAGATACG.

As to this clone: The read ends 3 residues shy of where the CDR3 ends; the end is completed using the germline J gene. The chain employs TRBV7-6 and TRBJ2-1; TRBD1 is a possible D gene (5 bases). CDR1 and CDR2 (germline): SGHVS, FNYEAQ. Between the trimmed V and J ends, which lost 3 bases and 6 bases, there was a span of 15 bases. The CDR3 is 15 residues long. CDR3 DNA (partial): TGTGCCAGCAGCTTGGCAGGGTATAATTCCAATGAG. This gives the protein CASSLAGYNSNE. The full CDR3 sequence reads CASSLAGYNSNEQFF.

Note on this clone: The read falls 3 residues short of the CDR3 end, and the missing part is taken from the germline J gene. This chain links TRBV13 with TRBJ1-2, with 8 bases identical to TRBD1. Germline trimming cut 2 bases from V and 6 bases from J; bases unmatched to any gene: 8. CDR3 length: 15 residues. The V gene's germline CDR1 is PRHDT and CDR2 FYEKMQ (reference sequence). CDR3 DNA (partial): TGTGCCAGCAGCTTATCCGGGACAGGCCGGGATGGC. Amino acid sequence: CASSLSGTGRDG. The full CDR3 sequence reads CASSLSGTGRDGYTF.

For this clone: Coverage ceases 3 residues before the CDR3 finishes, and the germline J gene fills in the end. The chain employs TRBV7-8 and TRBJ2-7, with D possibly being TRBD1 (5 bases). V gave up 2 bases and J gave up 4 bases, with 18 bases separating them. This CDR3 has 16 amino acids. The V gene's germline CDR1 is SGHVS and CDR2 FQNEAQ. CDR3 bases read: TGTGCCAGCAGCTTAATCGGCAGGGAAAAGGATTACGAG. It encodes CASSLIGREKDYE. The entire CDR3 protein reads CASSLIGREKDYEQYF.

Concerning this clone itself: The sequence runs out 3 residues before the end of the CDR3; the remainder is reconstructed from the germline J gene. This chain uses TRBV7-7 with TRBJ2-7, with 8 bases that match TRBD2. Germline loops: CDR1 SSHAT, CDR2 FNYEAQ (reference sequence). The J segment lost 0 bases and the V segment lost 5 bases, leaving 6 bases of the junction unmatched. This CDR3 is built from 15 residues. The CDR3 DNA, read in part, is TGTGCCAGCAGCCGGGGGCGGGGGGACTCCTACGAG. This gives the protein CASSRGRGDSYE. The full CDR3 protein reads CASSRGRGDSYEQYF.

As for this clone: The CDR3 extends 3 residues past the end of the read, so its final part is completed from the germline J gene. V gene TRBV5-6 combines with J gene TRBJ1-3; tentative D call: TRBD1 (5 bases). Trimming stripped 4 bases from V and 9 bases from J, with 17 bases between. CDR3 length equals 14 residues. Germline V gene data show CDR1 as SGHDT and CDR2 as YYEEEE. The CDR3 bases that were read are TGTGCCAGCAGCCAAGGACTCAGCGGGGCCACC. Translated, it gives CASSQGLSGAT. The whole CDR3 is CASSQGLSGATIYF.

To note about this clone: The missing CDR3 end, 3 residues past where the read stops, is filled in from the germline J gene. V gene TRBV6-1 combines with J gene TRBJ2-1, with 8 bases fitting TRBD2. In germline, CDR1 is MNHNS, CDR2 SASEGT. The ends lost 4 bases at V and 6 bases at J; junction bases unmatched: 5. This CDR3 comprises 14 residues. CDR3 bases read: TGTGCCAGCAGTGCCGGGACTAGGGTCAATGAG. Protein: CASSAGTRVNE. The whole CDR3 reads CASSAGTRVNEQFF.

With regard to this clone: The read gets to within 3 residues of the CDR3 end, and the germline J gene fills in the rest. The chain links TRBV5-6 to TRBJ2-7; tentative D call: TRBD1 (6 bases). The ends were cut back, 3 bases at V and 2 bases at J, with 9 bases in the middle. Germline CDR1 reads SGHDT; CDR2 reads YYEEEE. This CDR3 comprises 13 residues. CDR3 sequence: CASSYGQTYEQYF. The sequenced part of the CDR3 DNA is TGTGCCAGCAGCTACGGACAGACCTACGAG.

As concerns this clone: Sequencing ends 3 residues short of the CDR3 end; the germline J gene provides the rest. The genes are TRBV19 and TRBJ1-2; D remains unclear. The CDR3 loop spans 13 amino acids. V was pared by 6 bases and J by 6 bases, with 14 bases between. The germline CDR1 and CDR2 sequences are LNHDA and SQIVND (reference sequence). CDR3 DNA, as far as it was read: TGTGCCAGTAGGACGTACTGGGCAGATGGC. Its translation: CASRTYWADG. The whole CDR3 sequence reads CASRTYWADGYTF.

This CDR3 reads CASSLASGSGNIQYF. Incomplete CDR3 DNA: TGCGCCAGCAGCTTGGCCAGCGGGAGTGGAAACATT. The chain combines TRBV5-1 with TRBJ2-4; 8 bases are a match to TRBD2. The DNA ends 3 residues before the CDR3 does, and the rest of the CDR3 is filled in from the germline J gene. The CDR3 has 15 residues. J lost 6 bases, V lost 0 bases, and 5 bases had no gene match. Germline V gives CDR1 SGHRS, CDR2 YFSETQ.

The CDR3 region is CASSLGTGTLYGYTF. The sequenced CDR3 bases are TGTGCCAGCAGCTTGGGGACAGGGACACTCTATGGC. The chain employs TRBV7-9 and TRBJ1-2; TRBD1 matches at 9 bases. The read halts 3 residues ahead of the CDR3 end, with the missing end drawn from the germline J gene. The CDR3 is 15 residues long. Trimming took 3 bases from V and 4 from J; bases not matched to a gene: 6. Germline V gene sequence: CDR1 SEHNR, CDR2 FQNEAQ (reference sequence).

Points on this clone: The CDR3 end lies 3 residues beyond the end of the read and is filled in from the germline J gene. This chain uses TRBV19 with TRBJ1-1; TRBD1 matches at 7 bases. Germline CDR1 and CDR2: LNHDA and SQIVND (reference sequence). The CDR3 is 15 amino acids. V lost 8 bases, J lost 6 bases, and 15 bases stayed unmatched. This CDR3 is CASFKGALGRSEAFF. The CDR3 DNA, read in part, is TGTGCCAGTTTTAAGGGGGCGCTGGGTAGGTCTGAA.